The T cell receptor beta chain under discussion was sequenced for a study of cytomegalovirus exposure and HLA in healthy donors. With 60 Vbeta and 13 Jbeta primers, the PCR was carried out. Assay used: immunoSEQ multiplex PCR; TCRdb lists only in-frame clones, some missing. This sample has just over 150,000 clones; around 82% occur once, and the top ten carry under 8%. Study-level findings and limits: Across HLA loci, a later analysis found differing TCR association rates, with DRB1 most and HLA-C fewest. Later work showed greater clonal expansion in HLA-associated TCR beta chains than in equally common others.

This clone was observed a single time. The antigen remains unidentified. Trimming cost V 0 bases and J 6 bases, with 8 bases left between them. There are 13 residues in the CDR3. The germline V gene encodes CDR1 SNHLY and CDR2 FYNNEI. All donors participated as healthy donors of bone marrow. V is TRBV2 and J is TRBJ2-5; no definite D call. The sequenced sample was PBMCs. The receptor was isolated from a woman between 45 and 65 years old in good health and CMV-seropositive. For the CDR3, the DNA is TGTGCCAGCAGTGAAGCGCTTAGAAAGACCCAGTACTTC. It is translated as CASSEALRKTQYF.